This T cell receptor (beta chain) appears in the sequencing data of a study of blood T cell repertoires in COVID-19. Across the study: Samples taken during acute and convalescent COVID-19 were collected in the United States, Italy and Spain. T cells, B-cell-depleted T cells, or PBMCs provided the cDNA or gDNA that served as material.

The CDR3 has 14 amino acids. V lost 3 bases and J lost 6, with 14 bases in between. CDR1 is SGHTA, CDR2 FQGNSA, per germline. Study processing details: Reference gene primer amplification gave estimated nucleated cell counts. Produced via immunoSEQ multiplex PCR; TCRdb's table is partial and in-frame only. Clonal size and the V and J genes are those of that table, whereas D and trimming came from the DNA. The sample shows approximately 140,000 clones, approximately 80% of them seen only once. The receptor was isolated from a human donor in a cohort sampled during active COVID-19. Sequencing used peripheral blood. The chain recombines TRBV7-2 with TRBJ2-5, with a tentative D call TRBD2 (6 bases). This CDR3 reads CASSFAGLEKTQYF. The CDR3 DNA sequence: TGTGCCAGCAGCTTCGCGGGGCTCGAGAAGACCCAGTACTTC.